This T cell receptor beta chain emerged from a study of cytomegalovirus exposure and HLA in healthy donors. Overall study findings and caveats: It was only CMV serostatus that was available as immune exposure information.

Germline-derived CDR1 and CDR2 are SGHAT and FQDESV (reference sequence). Trimming removed 5 bases from V and 1 base from J, with 11 bases in between. The CDR3 is made up of 15 amino acids. Primers for the PCR totalled 60 Vbeta and 13 Jbeta. Repertoires were generated with immunoSEQ multiplex PCR, while TCRdb's copy carries only in-frame clones and drops some. The sample has about 70,000 clones. A word on this clone: Its antigen is as yet unknown.

The chain joins TRBV11-1 to TRBJ2-2; D may be TRBD1 (5 bases). The receptor's source is a female donor in good health and CMV-seropositive. Source material: PBMCs. CDR3 sequence reads: CASSPPGQNTGELFF. The CDR3 region has the DNA TGTGCCAGCAGCCCCCCCGGACAGAACACCGGGGAGCTGTTTTTT.